Below, 13 T cell receptor beta chains from the same sample are listed, as sequenced in a study of T cell changes during pregnancy in multiple sclerosis. TCRdb keeps only in-frame clones here, not all; method: immunoSEQ multiplex PCR. There are around 53,000 clones in the sample; roughly nine tenths occur only once, and 3% to 3.5% lies in the top ten. This specimen consisted of CD8+ T cells from peripheral blood mononuclear cells, obtained before pregnancy. The receptors come from a female donor with multiple sclerosis, enrolled in a pregnancy study.

The gene calls are TRBV9 and TRBJ1-2, with TRBD1 as a possible D gene (6 bases). V was shortened by 4 bases and J by 3 bases, with 22 bases between the two germline ends. Germline CDR1 is SGDLS and CDR2 is YYNGEE. CDR3 length equals 17 residues. CDR3 loop: CASSSQKGGSEDYGYTF. CDR3 sequence (DNA): TGTGCCAGCAGCTCCCAAAAGGGGGGGTCTGAGGACTATGGCTACACCTTC.

The V gene is TRBV10-3, the J gene TRBJ2-7, with D tentatively TRBD1 (6 bases). Trimming removed 0 bases at V and 6 bases at J, with 15 bases between. This CDR3 has 15 residues. Germline V gene sequence: CDR1 ENHRY, CDR2 SYGVKD. The CDR3 nucleotides are TGTGCCATCAGTGAGTCTCGACAGGTTTATCTCGAGCAGTACTTC. Amino acids: CAISESRQVYLEQYF.

A single count supports this clone. The chain links TRBV6-6 to TRBJ2-3; 8 bases are a match to TRBD1. Germline V gene sequence: CDR1 MNHNY, CDR2 SVGAGI (reference sequence). The CDR3 runs to 15 residues. The V segment lost 6 bases and the J segment 7 bases; nucleotides outside the gene matches: 12. The CDR3 is CASRVTGDVVYTQYF. The CDR3 DNA reads as TGTGCCAGCAGAGTGACAGGGGACGTCGTGTATACGCAGTATTTT.

This clone showed up just once. The chain has TRBV29-1 and TRBJ1-6; perhaps TRBD1 as D (5 bases). Germline V gives CDR1 SQVTM, CDR2 ANQGSEA. Trimming shortened V by 7 bases and J by 6 bases, and 13 bases separated the two germline ends. CDR3 length equals 13 residues. The CDR3, as DNA: TGCAGCGCACAGGACGGATCTAATTCACCCCTCCACTTT. This codes for CSAQDGSNSPLHF.

The rearrangement links TRBV7-2 to TRBJ2-7; tentative D call: TRBD2 (5 bases). The CDR3 totals 14 residues. Between the trimmed V and J ends, which lost 2 bases and 1 base, there was a span of 9 bases. Germline CDR1 is SGHTA and CDR2 is FQGNSA. CDR3 nucleotide sequence: TGTGCCAGCAGCTTAACGGGGTCTTCCTACGAGCAGTACTTC. It translates to CASSLTGSSYEQYF.

Only a few counts were recorded for this clone. The chain couples TRBV7-9 to TRBJ1-1; D ambiguous. V was trimmed by 1 base and J by 7 bases, leaving 4 bases between them. CDR3 size: 11 residues. Germline V gene sequence: CDR1 SEHNR, CDR2 FQNEAQ (reference sequence). CDR3 sequence: CASSLGSEAFF. CDR3 coding DNA: TGTGCCAGCAGCTTAGGGAGTGAAGCTTTCTTT.

This clone was seen just once. This chain links TRBV6-5 with TRBJ1-6; tentative D call: TRBD1 (5 bases). The CDR3 is 14 amino acids. V shed 3 bases and J shed 9 bases, with 12 bases lying between them. Per germline, CDR1 MNHEY and CDR2 SVGAGI. The CDR3 DNA reads as TGTGCCAGCAGTTATACGGGGGAGGGTTCACCCCTCCACTTT. It codes for CASSYTGEGSPLHF.

The chain carries TRBV27 and TRBJ1-2, with a possible D match to TRBD1 (6 bases). The CDR3 length is 14 residues. The V gene's germline CDR1 is MNHEY and CDR2 SMNVEV (reference sequence). The V end lost 0 bases, the J end lost 7 bases, and 12 bases lay between the germline ends. The CDR3 nucleotides are TGTGCCAGCAGTTTATCGGTGGGGGCCGGTGGCTACACCTTC. This translates into CASSLSVGAGGYTF.

The V call is TRBV7-9, the J call TRBJ1-4; no firm D call. Trimming left V 7 bases short and J 7 bases short, with 13 bases between. The germline V gene has CDR1 SEHNR and CDR2 FQNEAQ (reference sequence). The CDR3 runs 13 residues. The CDR3 here is CASIPTSGEKLFF. The CDR3 DNA follows: TGTGCCAGCATCCCAACTAGTGGTGAAAAACTGTTTTTT.

The chain employs TRBV21-1 and TRBJ1-5; no DNA check was done on the table's D call, TRBD1. TRBV21-1 is an annotated pseudogene. The CDR3 is made up of 20 amino acids. CDR3 protein: CASSNQETGTGGRLHQPQHF. The CDR3 DNA reads as TGTGCCAGCAGCAATCAGGAAACCGGGACAGGGGGCCGATTGCATCAGCCCCAGCATTTT.

J is TRBJ1-3 and V is TRBV5-1, with 9 positions matching TRBD1. From germline, CDR1 is SGHRS and CDR2 YFSETQ. V gave up 4 bases and J gave up 7 bases; unmatched junction bases: 6. The CDR3 loop spans 14 amino acids. The CDR3, as DNA: TGCGCCAGCAGCGTTCCCGGGACAGGGAACACCATATATTTT. Residues: CASSVPGTGNTIYF.

The V and J genes are TRBV6-6 and TRBJ1-2, with TRBD1 matching 8 bases. The V segment lost 4 bases and the J segment 5 bases; nucleotides outside the gene matches: 3. CDR3 size: 13 residues. The germline gives CDR1 MNHNY, CDR2 SVGAGI (reference sequence). CDR3 DNA sequence: TGTGCCAGCAGTTTCCAGGGGGCGTATGGCTACACCTTC. Translating it yields CASSFQGAYGYTF.

The chain carries TRBV29-1 and TRBJ1-2; no clear D. This CDR3 is built from 14 residues. CDR1 and CDR2 (germline): SQVTM, ANQGSEA. V was cut by 3 bases and J by 0 bases, with 11 bases left in between. CDR3 loop: CSVEGVSSNYGYTF. The CDR3 nucleotides read TGCAGCGTTGAGGGAGTATCCTCTAACTATGGCTACACCTTC.